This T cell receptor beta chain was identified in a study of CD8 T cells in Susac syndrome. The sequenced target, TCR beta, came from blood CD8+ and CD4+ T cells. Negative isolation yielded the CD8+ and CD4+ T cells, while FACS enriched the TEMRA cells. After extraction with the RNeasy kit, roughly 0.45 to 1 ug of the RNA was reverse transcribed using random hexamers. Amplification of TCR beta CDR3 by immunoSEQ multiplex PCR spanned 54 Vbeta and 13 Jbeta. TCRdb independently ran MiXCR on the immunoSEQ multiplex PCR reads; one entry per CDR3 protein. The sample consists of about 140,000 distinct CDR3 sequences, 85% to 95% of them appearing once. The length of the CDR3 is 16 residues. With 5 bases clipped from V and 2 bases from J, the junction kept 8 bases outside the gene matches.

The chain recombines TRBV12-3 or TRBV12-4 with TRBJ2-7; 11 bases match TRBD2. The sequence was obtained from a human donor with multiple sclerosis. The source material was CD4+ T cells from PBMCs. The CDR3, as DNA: TGTGCCAGCAGTCCCGAACTAGCGGGGGTTACCTACGAGCAGTACTTC. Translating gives CASSPELAGVTYEQYF.